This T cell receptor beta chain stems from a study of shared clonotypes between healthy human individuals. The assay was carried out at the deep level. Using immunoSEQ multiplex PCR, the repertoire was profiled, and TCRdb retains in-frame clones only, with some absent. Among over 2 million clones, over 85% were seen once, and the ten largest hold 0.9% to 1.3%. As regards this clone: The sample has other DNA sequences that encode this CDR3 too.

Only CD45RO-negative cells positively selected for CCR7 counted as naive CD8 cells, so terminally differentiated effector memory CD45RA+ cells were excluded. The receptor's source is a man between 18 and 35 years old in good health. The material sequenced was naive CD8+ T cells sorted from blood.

The CDR3 DNA reads as TGTGCCAGCAGCTTGGATCCGGGGTACGAGCAGTACTTC. It specifies CASSLDPGYEQYF. The V call is TRBV5-5, the J call TRBJ2-7, with D tentatively TRBD2 (5 bases). CDR1 and CDR2 from the germline V gene are SGHKS and YYEKEE (reference sequence). The CDR3 is 13 amino acids. V dropped 0 bases and J dropped 4 bases, with 8 bases sitting between them.